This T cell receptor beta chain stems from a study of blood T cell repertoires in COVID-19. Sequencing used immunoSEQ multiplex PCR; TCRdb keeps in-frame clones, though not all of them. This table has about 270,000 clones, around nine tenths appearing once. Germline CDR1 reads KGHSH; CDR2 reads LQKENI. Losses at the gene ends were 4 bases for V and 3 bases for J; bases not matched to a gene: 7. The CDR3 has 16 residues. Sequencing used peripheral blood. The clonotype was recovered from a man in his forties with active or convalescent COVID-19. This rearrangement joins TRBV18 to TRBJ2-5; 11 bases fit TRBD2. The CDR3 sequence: CASSRLSGRAKETQYF. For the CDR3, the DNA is TGTGCCAGCTCACGCCTTAGCGGGAGGGCCAAAGAGACCCAGTACTTC. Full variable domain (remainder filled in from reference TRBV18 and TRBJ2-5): NAGVMQNPRHLVRRRGQEARLRCSPMKGHSHVYWYRQLPEEGLKFMVYLQKENIIDESGMPKERFSAEFPKEGPSILRIQQVVRGDSAAYFCASSRLSGRAKETQYFGPGTRLLVL.